The entry below describes one T cell receptor (beta chain). This specimen comes from a study of blood T cell repertoires in COVID-19. About the study: Sources were T cells, B-cell-depleted T cells, or PBMCs; the material itself was cDNA or gDNA.

How the authors handled the data: Nucleated cell counts were estimated from reference gene primer amplification. Sequencing used immunoSEQ multiplex PCR; TCRdb keeps in-frame clones, though not all of them. D and trimming were read from the DNA, whereas the V and J calls and clone size are those reported in that table. The table lists some 160,000 clones, 65% to 85% of them singletons, with roughly 14% in the top ten. V lost 0 bases, J lost 9 bases, and 7 bases stayed unmatched. Germline loops: CDR1 KGHSH, CDR2 LQKENI. The CDR3 runs to 15 residues. Source material: peripheral blood. V gene TRBV18 combines with J gene TRBJ2-4; 8 bases map to TRBD1. This TCR came from an elderly woman with acute or convalescent COVID-19. The CDR3 reads CASSPPGQEGAIQYF. In DNA form, the CDR3 reads TGTGCCAGCTCACCACCGGGACAGGAGGGGGCCATTCAGTACTTC.